This TCR beta chain comes out of a study of blood T cell repertoires in COVID-19. As processed by the authors: Reference gene primer amplification gave estimated nucleated cell counts. Libraries were prepared by immunoSEQ multiplex PCR; TCRdb keeps only in-frame clonotypes and omits some of them. That table is the source of V, J and clone size, and D and trimming were worked out from the DNA. The profile shows about 320,000 clones, 88% of them singletons. The ends were cut back, 6 bases at V and 6 bases at J, with 23 bases in the middle. Germline loops: CDR1 SGHTA, CDR2 FQGNSA. The length of the CDR3 is 16 residues.

Sequenced: PBMCs or T cells enriched from blood (not recorded which). This clonotype was obtained from a man aged 30 to 45 who had recovered from COVID-19. The chain uses TRBV7-2 and TRBJ1-2; D may be TRBD1 (5 bases). CDR3 loop: CASSRGGIWINHGYTF. The CDR3 DNA sequence: TGTGCCAGCAGTCGCGGGGGGATCTGGATAAACCATGGCTACACCTTC.